One sample yielded the 26 T cell receptor beta chains listed below, sequenced in a study of T cell responses to AZD1222 COVID-19 vaccine. Here immunoSEQ multiplex PCR was the method, and the copy in TCRdb shows in-frame clones only, minus some. Among approximately 68,000 clones listed, more than 75% were seen once. This material consisted of peripheral blood, taken on day 0 of AZD1222 vaccination. These receptors were obtained from an adult in good health.

V is TRBV30 and J is TRBJ2-2; possibly TRBD1 for D (6 bases). The CDR3 runs to 13 residues. Trimming pared 0 bases from V and 6 bases from J, leaving 8 bases between. The germline gives CDR1 GTSNPN, CDR2 SVGIG (reference sequence). CDR3 DNA: TGTGCCTGGAGTGTATCAGGGGCCGGGGAGCTGTTTTTT. Translation: CAWSVSGAGELFF.

A single count supports this clone. This chain uses TRBV4-1 with TRBJ2-1; 7 bases fit TRBD2. The CDR3 spans 13 residues. Germline values: CDR1 MGHRA, CDR2 YSYEKL. With V trimmed by 4 bases and J by 7 bases, 4 bases remained unmatched. The CDR3 region is CASSPTSRNEQFF. CDR3 DNA sequence: TGCGCCAGCAGCCCGACTAGCCGAAATGAGCAGTTCTTC.

This chain joins TRBV6-6 and TRBJ2-5; D is undetermined. Trimming stripped 0 bases from V and 4 bases from J, with 9 bases between. The CDR3 is 14 residues long. CDR1 is MNHNY, CDR2 SVGAGI, per germline (reference sequence). This CDR3 reads CASSYSAPRETQYF. The CDR3 DNA sequence: TGTGCCAGCAGTTACTCGGCACCACGAGAGACCCAGTACTTC.

The chain links TRBV29-1 to TRBJ1-2, with D unresolved. Germline V gene sequence: CDR1 SQVTM, CDR2 ANQGSEA. This CDR3 region has 12 residues. V gave up 5 bases and J gave up 2 bases, with 9 bases separating them. Here the CDR3 reads CSVPQENYGYTF. CDR3 nucleotide sequence: TGCAGCGTTCCACAAGAAAACTATGGCTACACCTTC.

This clone was counted a single time. This chain connects TRBV6-5 to TRBJ2-6; D perhaps matches TRBD2 (5 bases). The CDR3 covers 14 residues. V lost 6 bases to trimming and J lost 4 bases, with 10 bases between them. CDR1 and CDR2 from the germline V gene are MNHEY and SVGAGI. CDR3 coding DNA: TGTGCCAGCAGGAGGGAGACAGGGGCCAACGTCCTGACTTTC. The encoded protein is CASRRETGANVLTF.

The chain has TRBV7-9 and TRBJ2-2; TRBD1 matches at 7 bases. Per the germline V gene, CDR1 is SEHNR and CDR2 is FQNEAQ (reference sequence). The CDR3 length is 15 residues. V lost 5 bases, J lost 7 bases, and 10 bases stayed unmatched. CDR3 sequence reads: CASSLGTALNGELFF. For the CDR3, the DNA is TGTGCCAGCAGCCTGGGGACAGCGTTAAACGGGGAGCTGTTTTTT.

V usage is TRBV9 and J usage is TRBJ2-7; D remains ambiguous. The CDR3 has 12 residues. Trimming took off 3 bases at V and 5 bases at J, with 9 bases between the two ends. Germline V gene sequence: CDR1 SGDLS, CDR2 YYNGEE. CDR3 DNA sequence: TGTGCCAGCAGCGGATACCGGGACGAGCAGTACTTC. Translation: CASSGYRDEQYF.

CDR3 bases: TGTGCCAGCAGATCAGGGTCCCCTAGCCAGCCCCAGCATTTT. It codes for CASRSGSPSQPQHF. The chain is built from TRBV2 and TRBJ1-5, with a possible D match to TRBD1 (5 bases). This CDR3 has 14 amino acids. From germline, CDR1 is SNHLY and CDR2 FYNNEI. V gave up 6 bases and J gave up 7 bases, with 16 bases separating them.

V usage is TRBV29-1 and J usage is TRBJ2-1; D call uncertain. CDR1 and CDR2 (germline): SQVTM, ANQGSEA. This CDR3 has 13 amino acids. V was clipped by 3 bases and J by 1 base, with 7 bases between them. DNA of the CDR3: TGCAGCGTTGACTTCGGGTCCTACAATGAGCAGTTCTTC. The encoded protein is CSVDFGSYNEQFF.

This clone was detected only once. The chain joins TRBV5-1 to TRBJ2-7, with D perhaps TRBD2 (5 bases). This CDR3 has 15 residues. V gave up 3 bases and J gave up 0 bases, with 13 bases separating them. Germline V gene sequence: CDR1 SGHRS, CDR2 YFSETQ. Here the CDR3 reads CASSSAPGISYEQYF. For the CDR3, the DNA is TGCGCCAGCAGCTCCGCGCCGGGGATCTCCTACGAGCAGTACTTC.

The chain carries TRBV4-1 and TRBJ1-3; 7 nucleotides align to TRBD1. The CDR3 is 17 residues long. With V trimmed by 1 base and J by 6 bases, 12 bases remained unmatched. From germline, CDR1 is MGHRA and CDR2 YSYEKL. CDR3 sequence reads: CASSQGRQGEISNTIYF. DNA for the CDR3: TGCGCCAGCAGCCAAGGAAGACAGGGCGAAATCTCAAACACCATATATTTT.

The chain links TRBV30 to TRBJ1-1; possible D gene TRBD1, 5 bases. The CDR3 has 11 amino acids. Trimming shortened V by 4 bases and J by 6 bases, and 9 bases separated the two germline ends. CDR1 is GTSNPN and CDR2 is SVGIG in the germline V gene (reference sequence). This chain's CDR3 is CAWKTVAEAFF. The CDR3 region has the DNA TGTGCCTGGAAGACAGTCGCTGAAGCTTTCTTT.

This rearrangement joins TRBV4-1 to TRBJ1-1, with unresolved D. The germline V gene has CDR1 MGHRA and CDR2 YSYEKL. CDR3 length equals 14 residues. Deletions cut 4 bases from V and 3 bases from J, with 12 bases between. The CDR3 DNA reads TGCGCCAGCAGCCTAGACGGTGTGGACACTGAAGCTTTCTTT. The encoded protein is CASSLDGVDTEAFF.

The V gene is TRBV30, the J gene TRBJ1-4; D is possibly TRBD1 (5 bases). V lost 0 bases, J lost 4 bases, and 9 bases lay in between. Germline assignment: CDR1 GTSNPN and CDR2 SVGIG (reference sequence). The CDR3 contains 14 residues. CDR3 residues: CAWSVTGLNEKLFF. The CDR3 DNA reads TGTGCCTGGAGTGTTACAGGACTTAATGAAAAACTGTTTTTT.

This sequence joins TRBV7-2 and TRBJ2-1; maybe TRBD2 (5 bases). V gave up 2 bases and J gave up 10 bases, with 12 bases separating them. CDR3 length: 13 amino acids. Germline lookup yields CDR1 SGHTA and CDR2 FQGNSA. The CDR3 is CASSLRTPPEQFF. In nucleotides, the CDR3 is TGTGCCAGCAGCTTAAGGACTCCCCCCGAGCAGTTCTTC.

The CDR3 loop reads CASSLVGTREGTQYF. CDR3 sequence (DNA): TGTGCCAGCTCACTCGTCGGGACTAGGGAAGGTACGCAGTATTTT. The chain recombines TRBV18 with TRBJ2-3; 8 bases align to TRBD2. The CDR3 covers 15 residues. The trim removed 4 bases at V and 8 bases at J, leaving 11 bases unmatched. Per germline, CDR1 KGHSH and CDR2 LQKENI.

The DNA of the CDR3 is TGTGCCTGGAGCGGTGGGGAAACCGGGGAGCTGTTTTTT. This encodes CAWSGGETGELFF. This rearrangement joins TRBV30 to TRBJ2-2; no clear D gene. Between the trimmed V and J ends, which lost 3 bases and 5 bases, there was a span of 10 bases. The CDR3 extends over 13 amino acids. Germline V gives CDR1 GTSNPN, CDR2 SVGIG (reference sequence).

The V and J genes are TRBV30 and TRBJ1-1; 8 bases agree with TRBD1. The CDR3 covers 13 residues. Germline V gene lookup returns CDR1 GTSNPN and CDR2 SVGIG (reference sequence). Trimming at V came to 3 bases and at J to 4 bases, leaving 4 bases not matched to a gene. The CDR3 DNA follows: TGTGCCTGGAGCCATCAGGGGGCCACTGAAGCTTTCTTT. This encodes CAWSHQGATEAFF.

This clone was detected once. The gene calls are TRBV5-4 and TRBJ2-3, with TRBD2 identical over 7 bases. The CDR3 has 16 amino acids. In germline, CDR1 is SGHNT, CDR2 YYREEE (reference sequence). The J segment lost 7 bases and the V segment lost 0 bases, leaving 11 bases of the junction unmatched. CDR3 region: CASSLGDSRGVYTQYF. CDR3 nucleotides: TGTGCCAGCAGCTTGGGCGACTCTCGGGGGGTTTATACGCAGTATTTT.

The rearrangement links TRBV24-1 to TRBJ2-5; TRBD1 matches at 9 bases. CDR1 and CDR2 (germline): KGHDR, SFDVKD. The V segment lost 9 bases and the J segment 2 bases; nucleotides outside the gene matches: 9. The CDR3 loop spans 15 amino acids. In DNA form, the CDR3 reads TGTGCCACCTCCCCCGGACAGGGGCTTCAAGAGACCCAGTACTTC. This sequence encodes CATSPGQGLQETQYF.

The rearrangement uses TRBV19 and TRBJ1-5; a weak D match, TRBD1 (5 bases). The CDR3 consists of 15 residues. Germline CDR1 is LNHDA and CDR2 is SQIVND (reference sequence). V gave up 3 bases and J gave up 1 base, with 10 bases separating them. CDR3 coding DNA: TGTGCCAGTAGTATTCGAGGGGAGAGCAATCAGCCCCAGCATTTT. Protein: CASSIRGESNQPQHF.

The chain uses TRBV5-1 and TRBJ2-2; tentatively, D is TRBD1 (5 bases). The CDR3 length is 14 residues. Germline V gene sequence: CDR1 SGHRS, CDR2 YFSETQ. V shed 4 bases and J shed 3 bases, with 10 bases lying between them. CDR3 sequence (DNA): TGCGCCAGCAGCATACAGGTGTACACCGGGGAGCTGTTTTTT. It codes for CASSIQVYTGELFF.

The V call is TRBV30, the J call TRBJ2-3; no reliable D call. This CDR3 comprises 12 residues. V was shortened by 4 bases and J by 1 base, with 6 bases between the two germline ends. Per germline, CDR1 GTSNPN and CDR2 SVGIG (reference sequence). The CDR3 here is CAWTSGTDTQYF. For the CDR3, the DNA is TGTGCCTGGACTTCGGGCACAGATACGCAGTATTTT.

The V and J genes are TRBV19 and TRBJ1-4, with unresolved D. Germline V gives CDR1 LNHDA, CDR2 SQIVND (reference sequence). The CDR3 consists of 14 residues. V was cut by 7 bases and J by 6 bases, with 15 bases left in between. The CDR3: CASTGGLRHEKLFF. DNA for the CDR3: TGTGCCAGTACCGGAGGTTTAAGACATGAAAAACTGTTTTTT.

V usage is TRBV15 and J usage is TRBJ2-7; D is unclear. Germline V gene data show CDR1 as LNHNV and CDR2 as YYDKDF (reference sequence). The CDR3 has 14 amino acids. Trimming took 0 bases from V and 5 from J, leaving 11 bases between them. CDR3 bases: TGTGCCACCAGCAGAGATTTGACGGCACACGAGCAGTACTTC. Protein: CATSRDLTAHEQYF.

The chain joins TRBV6-5 to TRBJ2-7, with D perhaps matching TRBD1 (5 bases). The V gene lost 5 bases and the J gene lost 0 bases, with 11 bases spanning the gap. Germline assignment: CDR1 MNHEY and CDR2 SVGAGI. The CDR3 spans 14 residues. CDR3 in amino acids: CASSPFDSSYEQYF. The CDR3, as DNA: TGTGCCAGCAGTCCCTTCGACAGCTCCTACGAGCAGTACTTC.